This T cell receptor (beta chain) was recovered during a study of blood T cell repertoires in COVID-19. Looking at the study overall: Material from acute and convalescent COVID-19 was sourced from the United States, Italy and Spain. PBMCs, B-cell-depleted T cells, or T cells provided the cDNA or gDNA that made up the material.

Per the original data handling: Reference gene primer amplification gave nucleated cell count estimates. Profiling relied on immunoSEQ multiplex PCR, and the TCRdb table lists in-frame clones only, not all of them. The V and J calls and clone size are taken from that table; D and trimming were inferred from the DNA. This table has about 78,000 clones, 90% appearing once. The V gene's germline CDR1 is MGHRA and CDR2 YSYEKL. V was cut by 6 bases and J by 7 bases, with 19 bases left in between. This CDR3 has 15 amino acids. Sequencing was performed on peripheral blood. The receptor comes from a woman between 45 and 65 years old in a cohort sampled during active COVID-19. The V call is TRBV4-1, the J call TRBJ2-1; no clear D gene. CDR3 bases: TGCGCCAGCAGGGCAGGCGCACCAACCCTTAATGAGCAGTTCTTC. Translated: CASRAGAPTLNEQFF.